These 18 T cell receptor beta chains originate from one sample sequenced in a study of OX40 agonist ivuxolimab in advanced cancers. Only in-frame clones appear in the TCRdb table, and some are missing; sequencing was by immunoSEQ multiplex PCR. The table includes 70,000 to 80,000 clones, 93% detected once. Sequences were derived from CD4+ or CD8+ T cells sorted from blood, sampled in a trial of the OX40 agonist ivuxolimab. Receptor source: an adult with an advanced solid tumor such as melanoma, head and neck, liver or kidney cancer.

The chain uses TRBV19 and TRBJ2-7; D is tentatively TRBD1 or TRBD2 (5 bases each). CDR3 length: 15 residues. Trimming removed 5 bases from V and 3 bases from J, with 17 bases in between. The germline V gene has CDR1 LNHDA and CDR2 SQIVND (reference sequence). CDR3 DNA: TGTGCCAGTAGTGCAACCCGGGACCGGGGCTACGAGCAGTACTTC. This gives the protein CASSATRDRGYEQYF.

CDR3: CASGGTGSGYTF. The CDR3 region has the DNA TGTGCCAGCGGAGGGACAGGGTCTGGCTACACCTTC. This rearrangement joins TRBV11-2 to TRBJ1-2, with TRBD1 identical over 9 bases. The V gene end was trimmed by 8 bases and the J gene end by 7 bases; junction bases not matched to a gene: 5. This CDR3 comprises 12 residues. Germline V gene lookup returns CDR1 SGHAT and CDR2 FQNNGV.

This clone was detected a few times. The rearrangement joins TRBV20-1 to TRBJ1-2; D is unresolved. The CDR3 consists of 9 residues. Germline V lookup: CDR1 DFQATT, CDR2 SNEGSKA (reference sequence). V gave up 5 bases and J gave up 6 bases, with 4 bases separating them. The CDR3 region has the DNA TGCAGTGCTGCAAATGGCTACACCTTC. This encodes CSAANGYTF.

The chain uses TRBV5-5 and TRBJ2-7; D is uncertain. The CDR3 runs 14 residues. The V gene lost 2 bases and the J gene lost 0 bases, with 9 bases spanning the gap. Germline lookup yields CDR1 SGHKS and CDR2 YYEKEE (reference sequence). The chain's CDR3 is CASSLGRTSYEQYF. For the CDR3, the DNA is TGTGCCAGCAGCTTAGGCCGGACCTCCTACGAGCAGTACTTC.

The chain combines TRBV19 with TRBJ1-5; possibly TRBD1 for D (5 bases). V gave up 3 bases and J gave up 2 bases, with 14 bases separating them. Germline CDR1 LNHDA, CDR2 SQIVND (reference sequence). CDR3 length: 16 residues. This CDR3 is CASSISSGYGNQPQHF. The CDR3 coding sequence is TGTGCCAGTAGTATCTCTTCAGGGTACGGCAATCAGCCCCAGCATTTT.

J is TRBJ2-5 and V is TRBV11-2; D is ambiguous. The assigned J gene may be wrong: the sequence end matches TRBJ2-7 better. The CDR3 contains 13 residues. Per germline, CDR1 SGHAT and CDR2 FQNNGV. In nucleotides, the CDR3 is TGTGCCAGCAGCTTAAACCAAGCCTACGAGCAGTACTTC. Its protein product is CASSLNQAYEQYF.

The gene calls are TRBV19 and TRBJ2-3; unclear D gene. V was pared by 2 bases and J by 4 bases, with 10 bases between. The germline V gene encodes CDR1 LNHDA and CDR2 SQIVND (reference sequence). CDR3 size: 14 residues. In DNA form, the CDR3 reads TGTGCCAGTAGTATAATCTGGGAAGCAGATACGCAGTATTTT. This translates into CASSIIWEADTQYF.

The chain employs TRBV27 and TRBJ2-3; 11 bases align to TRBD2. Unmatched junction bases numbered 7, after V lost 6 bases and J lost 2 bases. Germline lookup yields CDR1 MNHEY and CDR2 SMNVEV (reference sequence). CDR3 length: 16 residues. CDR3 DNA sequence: TGTGCCAGCAGAATGACTAGCGGGACGGTCACAGATACGCAGTATTTT. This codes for CASRMTSGTVTDTQYF.

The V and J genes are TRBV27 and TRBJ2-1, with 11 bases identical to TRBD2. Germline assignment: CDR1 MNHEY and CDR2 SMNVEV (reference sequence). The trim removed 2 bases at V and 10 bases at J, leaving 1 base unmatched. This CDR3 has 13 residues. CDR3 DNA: TGTGCCAGCAGTTTAAGGACTAGCGGGGAGCAGTTCTTC. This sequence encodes CASSLRTSGEQFF.

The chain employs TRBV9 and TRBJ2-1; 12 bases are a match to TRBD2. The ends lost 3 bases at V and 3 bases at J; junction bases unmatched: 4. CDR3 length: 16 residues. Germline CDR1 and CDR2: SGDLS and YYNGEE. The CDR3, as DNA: TGTGCCAGCAGCGCTACTAGCGGGGGGATCTACAATGAGCAGTTCTTC. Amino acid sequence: CASSATSGGIYNEQFF.

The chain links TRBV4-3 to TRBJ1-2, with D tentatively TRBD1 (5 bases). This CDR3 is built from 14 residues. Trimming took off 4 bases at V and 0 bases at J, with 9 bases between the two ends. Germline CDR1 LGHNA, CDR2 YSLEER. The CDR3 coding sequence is TGCGCCAGCAGCCCGGGGCTTTCTAACTATGGCTACACCTTC. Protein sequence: CASSPGLSNYGYTF.

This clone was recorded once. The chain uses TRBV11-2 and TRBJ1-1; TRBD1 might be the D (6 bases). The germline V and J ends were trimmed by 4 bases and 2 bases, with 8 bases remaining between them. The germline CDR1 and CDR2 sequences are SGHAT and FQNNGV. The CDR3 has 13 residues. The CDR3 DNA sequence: TGTGCCAGCAGCTCGGACAGAAACACTGAAGCTTTCTTT. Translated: CASSSDRNTEAFF.

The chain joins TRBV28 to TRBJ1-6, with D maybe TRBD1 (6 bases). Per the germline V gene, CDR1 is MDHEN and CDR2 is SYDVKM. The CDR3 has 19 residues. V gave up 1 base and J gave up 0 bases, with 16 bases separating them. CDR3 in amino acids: CASSLLWTDKSSYNSPLHF. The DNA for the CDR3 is TGTGCCAGCAGTTTATTATGGACAGATAAAAGCTCCTATAATTCACCCCTCCACTTT.

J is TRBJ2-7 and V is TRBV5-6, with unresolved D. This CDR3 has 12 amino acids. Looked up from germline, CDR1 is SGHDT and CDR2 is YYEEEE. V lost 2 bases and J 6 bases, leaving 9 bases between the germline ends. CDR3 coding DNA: TGTGCCAGCAGCTTCGACGCCACCGAGCAGTACTTC. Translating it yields CASSFDATEQYF. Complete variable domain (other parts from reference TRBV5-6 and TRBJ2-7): DAGVTQSPTHLIKTRGQQVTLRCSPKSGHDTVSWYQQALGQGPQFIFQYYEEEERQRGNFPDRFSGHQFPNYSSELNVNALLLGDSALYLCASSFDATEQYFGPGTRLTVT.

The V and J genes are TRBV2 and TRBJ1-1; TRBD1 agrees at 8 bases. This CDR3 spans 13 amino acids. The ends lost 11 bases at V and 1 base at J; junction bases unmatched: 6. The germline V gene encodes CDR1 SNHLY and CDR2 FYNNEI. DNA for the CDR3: TGTGCCGGCCGACAGGGGAGGAACACTGAAGCTTTCTTT. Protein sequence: CAGRQGRNTEAFF.

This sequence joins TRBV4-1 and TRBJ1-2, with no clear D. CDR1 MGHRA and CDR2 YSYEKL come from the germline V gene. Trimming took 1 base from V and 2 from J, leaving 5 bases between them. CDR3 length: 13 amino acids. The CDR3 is CASSQVGNYGYTF. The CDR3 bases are TGCGCCAGCAGCCAAGTCGGAAACTATGGCTACACCTTC.

The CDR3 sequence is CASISGSFEQYF. CDR3 bases: TGTGCCAGTATTAGCGGGAGTTTCGAGCAGTACTTC. The rearrangement links TRBV19 to TRBJ2-7; 9 bases are a match to TRBD2. This CDR3 region has 12 residues. The germline gives CDR1 LNHDA, CDR2 SQIVND (reference sequence). Trimming cost V 7 bases and J 6 bases; bases outside gene matches: 4.

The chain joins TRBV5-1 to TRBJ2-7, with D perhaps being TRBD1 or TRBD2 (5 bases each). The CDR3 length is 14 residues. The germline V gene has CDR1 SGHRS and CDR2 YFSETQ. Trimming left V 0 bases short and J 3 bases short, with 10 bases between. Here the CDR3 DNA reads TGCGCCAGCAGCTTGGTCCAGGGACGCTACGAGCAGTACTTC. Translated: CASSLVQGRYEQYF.